This T cell receptor beta chain was captured in a study of OX40 agonist ivuxolimab in advanced cancers. The study, taken as a whole, reports: Both blood CD4+ and CD8+ T cells showed clonal growth by week 6 at 0.1 to 3.0 mg/kg.

Worth noting for this clone: The target antigen is unknown.

V lost 1 base to trimming and J lost 0 bases; unmatched junction nucleotides: 10. Germline lookup yields CDR1 SGHVS and CDR2 FNYEAQ. CDR3 length: 18 amino acids. TCRdb keeps only in-frame clones here, not all; method: immunoSEQ multiplex PCR. This table holds roughly 100,000 clones, around 90% found once. The sequenced sample was CD4+ or CD8+ T cells sorted from blood, obtained in a trial of the OX40 agonist ivuxolimab. The rearrangement joins TRBV7-6 to TRBJ1-1; 8 bases are shared with TRBD1. The receptor's source is an adult with an advanced solid tumor such as melanoma, head and neck, liver or kidney cancer. The CDR3 nucleotides are TGTGCCAGCAGCTTAGTCGCAGGGGGCGCCGGCATGAACACTGAAGCTTTCTTT. Protein product: CASSLVAGGAGMNTEAFF.